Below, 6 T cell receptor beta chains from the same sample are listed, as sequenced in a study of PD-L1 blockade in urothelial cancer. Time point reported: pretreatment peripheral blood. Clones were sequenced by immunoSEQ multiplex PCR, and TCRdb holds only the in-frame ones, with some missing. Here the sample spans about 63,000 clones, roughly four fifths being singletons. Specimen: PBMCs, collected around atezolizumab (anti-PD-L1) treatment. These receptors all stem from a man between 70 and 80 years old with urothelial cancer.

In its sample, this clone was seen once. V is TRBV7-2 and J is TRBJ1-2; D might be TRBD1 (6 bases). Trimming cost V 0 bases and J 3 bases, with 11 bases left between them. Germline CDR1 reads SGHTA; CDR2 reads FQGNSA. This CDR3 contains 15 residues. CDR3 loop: CASSLAQGSDYGYTF. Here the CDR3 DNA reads TGTGCCAGCAGCTTAGCACAGGGAAGTGACTATGGCTACACCTTC.

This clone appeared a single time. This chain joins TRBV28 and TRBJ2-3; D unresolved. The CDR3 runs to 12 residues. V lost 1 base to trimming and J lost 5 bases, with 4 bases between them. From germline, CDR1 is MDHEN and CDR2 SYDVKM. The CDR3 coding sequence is TGTGCCAGCAGTTTATCGGTAGATACGCAGTATTTT. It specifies CASSLSVDTQYF.

The DNA of the CDR3 is TGTGCCAGCAGCTTTGGACTAGCGGGAGGAGGGACCGGGGAGCTGTTTTTT. It specifies CASSFGLAGGGTGELFF. The chain joins TRBV13 to TRBJ2-2, with TRBD2 matching 14 bases. The CDR3 is 17 amino acids. Germline V gene lookup returns CDR1 PRHDT and CDR2 FYEKMQ (reference sequence). Trimming took 3 bases from V and 5 from J; bases not matched to a gene: 5.

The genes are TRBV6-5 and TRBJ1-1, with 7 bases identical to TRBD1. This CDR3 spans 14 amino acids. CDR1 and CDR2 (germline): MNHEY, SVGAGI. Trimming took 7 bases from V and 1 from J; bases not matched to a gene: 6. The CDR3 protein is CASTTGQANTEAFF. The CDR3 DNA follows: TGTGCCAGCACCACCGGACAGGCGAACACTGAAGCTTTCTTT.

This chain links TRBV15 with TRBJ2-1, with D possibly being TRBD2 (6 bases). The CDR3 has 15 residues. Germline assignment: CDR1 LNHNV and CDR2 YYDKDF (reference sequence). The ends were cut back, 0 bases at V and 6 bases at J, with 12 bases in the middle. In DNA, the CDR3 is TGTGCCACCAGCAGAGAGCGGGATCCCCCCAATGAGCAGTTCTTC. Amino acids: CATSRERDPPNEQFF.

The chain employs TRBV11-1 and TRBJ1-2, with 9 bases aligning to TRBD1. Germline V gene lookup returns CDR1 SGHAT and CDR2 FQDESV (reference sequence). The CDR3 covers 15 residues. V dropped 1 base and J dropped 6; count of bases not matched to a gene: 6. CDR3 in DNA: TGTGCCAGCAGCTTAGGCCCGGGACAGGGTGATGGCTACACCTTC. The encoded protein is CASSLGPGQGDGYTF.